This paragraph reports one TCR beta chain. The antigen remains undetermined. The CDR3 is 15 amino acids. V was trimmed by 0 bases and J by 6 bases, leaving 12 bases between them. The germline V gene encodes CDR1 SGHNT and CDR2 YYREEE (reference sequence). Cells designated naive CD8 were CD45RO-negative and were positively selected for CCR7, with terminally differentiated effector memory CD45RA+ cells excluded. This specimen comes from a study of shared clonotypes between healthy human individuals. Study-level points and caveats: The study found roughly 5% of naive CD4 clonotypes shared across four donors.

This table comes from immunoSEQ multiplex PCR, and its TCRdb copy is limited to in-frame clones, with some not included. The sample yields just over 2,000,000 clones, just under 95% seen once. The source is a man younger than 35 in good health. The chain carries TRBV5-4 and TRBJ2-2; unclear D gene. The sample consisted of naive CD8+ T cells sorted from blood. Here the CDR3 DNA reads TGTGCCAGCAGCTTGGGTACAGCGAATCCCGGGGAGCTGTTTTTT. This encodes CASSLGTANPGELFF.